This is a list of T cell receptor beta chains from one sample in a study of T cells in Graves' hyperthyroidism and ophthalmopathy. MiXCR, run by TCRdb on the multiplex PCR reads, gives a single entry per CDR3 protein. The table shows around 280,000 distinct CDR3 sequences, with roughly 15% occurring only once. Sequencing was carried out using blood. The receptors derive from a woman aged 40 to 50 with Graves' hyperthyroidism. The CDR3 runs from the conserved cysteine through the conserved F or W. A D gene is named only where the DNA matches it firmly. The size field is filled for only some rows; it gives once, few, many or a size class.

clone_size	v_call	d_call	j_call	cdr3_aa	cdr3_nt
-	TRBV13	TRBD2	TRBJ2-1	CASSLGSGTIYNEQFF	TGTGCCAGCAGCTTAGGGTCCGGGACTATATACAATGAGCAGTTCTTC
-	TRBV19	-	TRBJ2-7	CASRSGGQAGEQYF	TGTGCCAGTAGGTCCGGGGGGCAGGCGGGAGAGCAGTACTTC
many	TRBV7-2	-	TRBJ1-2	CASSLALAGRNTYGYTF	TGTGCCAGCAGCTTAGCGCTAGCGGGCCGGAATACCTATGGCTACACCTTC
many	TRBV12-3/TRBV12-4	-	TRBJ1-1	CASSPTSTQRAFF	TGTGCCAGCAGTCCGACGTCTACACAACGGGCTTTCTTT
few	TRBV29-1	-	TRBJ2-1	CSVLAYNEQFF	TGCAGCGTTCTAGCGTACAATGAGCAGTTCTTC
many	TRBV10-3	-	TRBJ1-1	CAIRIHVEGNTEAFF	TGTGCCATCAGAATACATGTGGAAGGGAACACTGAAGCTTTCTTT
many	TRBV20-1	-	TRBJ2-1	CSARDDPPSENEQFF	TGCAGTGCTAGAGATGACCCGCCTAGCGAGAATGAGCAGTTCTTC
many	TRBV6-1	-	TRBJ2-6	CASREGSGANVLTF	TGTGCCAGCAGGGAAGGATCTGGGGCCAACGTCCTGACTTTC
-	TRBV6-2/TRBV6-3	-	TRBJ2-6	CASSYEGESSGANVLTF	TGTGCCAGCAGTTATGAAGGGGAGAGTTCTGGGGCCAACGTCCTGACTTTC
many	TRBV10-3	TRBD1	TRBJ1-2	CAISESLTGDGDYGYTF	TGTGCCATCAGTGAGTCGTTGACAGGGGACGGGGACTATGGCTACACCTTC
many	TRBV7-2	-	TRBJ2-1	CASSHYSEQFF	TGTGCCAGCAGCCACTACAGTGAGCAGTTCTTC
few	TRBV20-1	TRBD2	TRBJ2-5	CSAREGSLAGGETQYF	TGCAGTGCTAGAGAAGGGTCTCTAGCGGGGGGGGAGACCCAGTACTTC
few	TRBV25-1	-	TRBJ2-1	CAAGPYEGTEQFF	TGTGCCGCGGGTCCCTATGAGGGCACTGAGCAGTTCTTC
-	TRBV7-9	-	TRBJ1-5	CASSLGGSGHQPQHF	TGTGCCAGCAGCTTAGGGGGCAGCGGGCATCAGCCCCAGCATTTT
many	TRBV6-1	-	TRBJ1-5	CASDPLRSNQPQHF	TGTGCCAGCGACCCACTGCGGAGCAATCAGCCCCAGCATTTT
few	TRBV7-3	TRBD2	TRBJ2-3	CASSKRTSGREDTQYF	TGTGCCAGCAGCAAAAGGACTAGCGGGCGTGAAGATACGCAGTATTTT
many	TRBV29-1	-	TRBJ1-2	CSAGDFGGSNGYTF	TGCAGCGCTGGAGATTTCGGGGGGAGTAATGGCTACACCTTC
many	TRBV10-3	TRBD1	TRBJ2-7	CAIGSRGPTEQYF	TGTGCCATCGGAAGTAGGGGGCCGACCGAGCAGTACTTC
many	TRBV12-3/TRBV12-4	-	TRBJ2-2	CASSRPELTGELFF	TGTGCCAGCAGCCGCCCGGAACTTACCGGGGAGCTGTTTTTT
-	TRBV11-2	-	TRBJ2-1	CASSSSGALTQFYNEQFF	TGTGCCAGCAGCTCCTCCGGAGCCCTCACCCAATTTTACAATGAGCAGTTCTTC
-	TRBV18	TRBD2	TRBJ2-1	CASSPPRESYNEQFF	TGTGCCAGCTCACCACCGCGGGAGTCCTACAATGAGCAGTTCTTC
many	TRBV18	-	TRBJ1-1	CASSPGSGPEAFF	TGTGCCAGCTCACCAGGGTCGGGCCCTGAAGCTTTCTTT
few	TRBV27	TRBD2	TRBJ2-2	CASSGSGRASIGELFF	TGTGCCAGCAGTGGCTCCGGGAGGGCGTCGATCGGGGAGCTGTTTTTT
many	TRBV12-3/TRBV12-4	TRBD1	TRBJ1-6	CASTHRTGPNSPLHF	TGTGCCAGCACCCATCGGACAGGTCCGAATTCACCCCTCCACTTT
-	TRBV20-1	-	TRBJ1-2	CSASWDYGYTF	TGCAGTGCTAGTTGGGATTATGGCTACACCTTC
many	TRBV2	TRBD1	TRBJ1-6	CASRIPGQVWSPLHF	TGTGCCAGCAGAATCCCGGGACAGGTTTGGTCACCCCTCCACTTT
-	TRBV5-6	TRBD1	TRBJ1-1	CASSWGQGDTEAFF	TGTGCCAGCAGTTGGGGACAGGGGGATACTGAAGCTTTCTTT
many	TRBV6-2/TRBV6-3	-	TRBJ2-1	CASSYKLEQFF	TGTGCCAGCAGTTACAAGCTTGAGCAGTTCTTC
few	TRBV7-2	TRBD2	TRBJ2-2	CASSWTSGTSNTGELFF	TGTGCCAGCAGTTGGACTAGCGGGACTTCGAACACCGGGGAGCTGTTTTTT
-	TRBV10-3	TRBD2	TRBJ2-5	CAIFSGRAGETQYF	TGTGCCATTTTTAGCGGGAGGGCCGGAGAGACCCAGTACTTC
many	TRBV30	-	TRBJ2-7	CAGGENYEQYF	TGTGCTGGCGGGGAGAACTACGAGCAGTACTTC
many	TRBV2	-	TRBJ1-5	CASSWTESNQPQHF	TGTGCCAGCAGTTGGACCGAGAGCAATCAGCCCCAGCATTTT
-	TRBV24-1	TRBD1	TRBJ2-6	CATSGGSLAGANVLTF	TGTGCCACCTCAGGGGGTAGCCTTGCTGGGGCCAACGTCCTGACTTTC
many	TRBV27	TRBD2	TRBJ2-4	CASSRLAGGSLAKNIQYF	TGTGCCAGCAGTCGACTAGCGGGAGGGAGCCTAGCCAAAAACATTCAGTACTTC
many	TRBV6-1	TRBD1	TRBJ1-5	CASRDQGATQPQHF	TGTGCCAGCAGGGATCAGGGGGCTACTCAGCCCCAGCATTTT
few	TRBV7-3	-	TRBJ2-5	CASSPDGASETQYF	TGTGCCAGCAGCCCAGACGGGGCGAGTGAGACCCAGTACTTC
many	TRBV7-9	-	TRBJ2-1	CASSSRTGRENEQFF	TGTGCCAGCAGCTCCAGGACAGGGAGGGAGAATGAGCAGTTCTTC
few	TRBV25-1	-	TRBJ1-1	CASSDSAENGEAFF	TGTGCCAGCAGTGACTCGGCAGAAAATGGGGAAGCTTTCTTT
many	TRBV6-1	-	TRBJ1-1	CASSVGGLAEAFF	TGTGCCAGCAGTGTCGGAGGATTGGCTGAAGCTTTCTTT
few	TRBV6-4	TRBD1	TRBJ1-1	CASMSGTEGAEAFF	TGTGCCAGCATGTCGGGGACAGAAGGCGCTGAAGCTTTCTTT
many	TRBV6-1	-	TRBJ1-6	CASSLGWPPLHF	TGTGCCAGCAGCCTTGGGTGGCCACCCCTCCACTTT
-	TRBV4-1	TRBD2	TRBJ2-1	CASRRLAVYNEQFF	TGCGCCAGCCGGCGACTAGCGGTTTACAATGAGCAGTTCTTC
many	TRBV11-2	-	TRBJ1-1	CASSLYVSEAFF	TGTGCCAGCAGCTTATACGTATCTGAAGCTTTCTTT
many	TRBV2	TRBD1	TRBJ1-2	CASSPFGQGASGYTF	TGTGCCAGCAGTCCCTTCGGACAGGGGGCCAGTGGCTACACCTTC
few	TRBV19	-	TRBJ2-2	CASSIGVSGELFF	TGTGCCAGTAGTATTGGTGTCTCCGGGGAGCTGTTTTTT
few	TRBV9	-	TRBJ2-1	CASSVVWGGEQFF	TGTGCCAGCAGCGTAGTTTGGGGCGGTGAGCAGTTCTTC
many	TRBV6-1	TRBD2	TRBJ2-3	CASSEQREGDTQYF	TGTGCCAGCAGTGAACAGCGGGAGGGAGATACGCAGTATTTT
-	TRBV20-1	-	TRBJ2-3	CSATAGTSTDTQYF	TGCAGTGCTACGGCGGGGACTAGCACAGATACGCAGTATTTT
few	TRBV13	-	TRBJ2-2	CASSPSPRQLANTGELFF	TGTGCCAGCAGCCCTTCTCCAAGACAGCTTGCGAACACCGGGGAGCTGTTTTTT
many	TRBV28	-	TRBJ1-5	CASSFSSRSQPQHF	TGTGCCAGCAGTTTCTCCTCACGGAGTCAGCCCCAGCATTTT
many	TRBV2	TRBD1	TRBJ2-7	CASSPQGNYEQYF	TGTGCCAGCAGCCCACAGGGGAACTACGAGCAGTACTTC
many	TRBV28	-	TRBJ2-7	CASSLWARARDEQYF	TGTGCCAGCAGTTTATGGGCTCGGGCAAGGGACGAGCAGTACTTC
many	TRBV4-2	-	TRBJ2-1	CASSQDAGTGLHEQFF	TGTGCCAGCAGCCAAGACGCGGGGACGGGACTTCATGAGCAGTTCTTC
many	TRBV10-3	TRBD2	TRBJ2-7	CAISIAGAPSEQYF	TGTGCCATCAGTATAGCGGGAGCGCCCAGCGAGCAGTACTTC
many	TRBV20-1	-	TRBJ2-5	CSASPGTKETQYF	TGCAGTGCTAGTCCCGGGACAAAAGAGACCCAGTACTTC
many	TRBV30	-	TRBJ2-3	CAWSVSTDTQYF	TGTGCCTGGAGTGTAAGCACAGATACGCAGTATTTT
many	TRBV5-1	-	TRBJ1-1	CASSLGQVYAEAFF	TGCGCCAGCAGCTTGGGTCAGGTCTACGCTGAAGCTTTCTTT
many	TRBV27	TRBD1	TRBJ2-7	CASRILDRAGEQYF	TGTGCCAGCAGGATTCTCGACAGGGCGGGCGAGCAGTACTTC
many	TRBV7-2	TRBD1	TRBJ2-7	CASSPTGTGYEQYF	TGTGCCAGCAGCCCTACCGGGACAGGGTACGAGCAGTACTTC